A selection of T cell receptor beta chains follows, all from one sample in a study of T-cell memory formation after mild COVID-19. A single record per CDR3 protein comes from TCRdb applying MiXCR to the 5' RACE reads. Of 450,000 to 650,000 distinct CDR3 sequences in the sample, about a fifth were seen once. The sample comprised PBMCs or a T cell subset sorted from them (not recorded which). These receptors all stem from an adult woman who had mild COVID-19 (a few samples of this study predate the infection). Cell type and time point are not known. The CDR3 runs from the conserved cysteine through the conserved F or W. The D gene is left open where the match is weak. Clone size, where shown, is once, few, many, or a class for clones that have expanded.

>many|TRBD2|TRBJ2-1|TRBV5-1
CASSLEGRDEQFF
TGCGCCAGCAGCTTGGAGGGGAGGGATGAGCAGTTCTTC
>few|.|TRBJ2-4|TRBV12-3/TRBV12-4
CASSLRDQKNIQYF
TGTGCCAGCAGTCTCCGGGACCAAAAAAACATTCAGTACTTC
>.|.|TRBJ2-2|TRBV12-3/TRBV12-4
CASSCAQSLLQGGLFF
TGTGCCAGCAGTTGCGCACAGAGCCTCCTACAAGGAGGGCTTTTTTTT
>.|TRBD2|TRBJ2-1|TRBV5-1
CASGRAPSGGASSYNEQFF
TGCGCCAGCGGCAGAGCTCCTAGCGGGGGGGCAAGCTCCTACAATGAGCAGTTCTTC
>.|TRBD1|TRBJ2-3|TRBV6-5
CASSHTGAVTDTQYF
TGTGCCAGCAGCCATACAGGGGCAGTTACAGATACGCAGTATTTT
>.|.|TRBJ2-3|TRBV4-3
CASSQEGGRRWITDTQYF
TGCGCCAGCAGCCAAGAAGGTGGGCGGAGGTGGATCACAGATACGCAGTATTTT
>few|.|TRBJ1-2|TRBV7-2
CASSLVATSDGYTF
TGTGCCAGCAGCTTAGTTGCTACGTCCGACGGCTACACCTTC
>few|.|TRBJ2-3|TRBV7-2
CASSLGAFTDTQYF
TGTGCCAGCAGCTTAGGGGCCTTCACAGATACGCAGTATTTT
>few|TRBD1|TRBJ2-3|TRBV12-3/TRBV12-4
CASSFSPTDREDTQYF
TGTGCCAGCAGTTTTTCCCCAACTGACAGGGAAGATACGCAGTATTTT
>many|TRBD2|TRBJ2-1|TRBV7-3
CASSSSLAGGVNEQFF
TGTGCCAGCAGCTCCTCACTAGCGGGAGGGGTTAATGAGCAGTTCTTC
>.|TRBD2|TRBJ2-3|TRBV11-3
CASSPPGLAPRTDTQYF
TGTGCCAGCAGCCCACCGGGACTAGCTCCTCGCACAGATACGCAGTATTTT
>.|.|TRBJ2-5|TRBV20-1
CSAISRHGQETQYF
TGCAGTGCTATATCCCGACATGGGCAAGAGACCCAGTACTTC
>few|TRBD2|TRBJ2-7|TRBV29-1
CSATGLATYEQYF
TGCAGCGCCACGGGACTAGCTACCTACGAGCAGTACTTC